This record looks at one TCR beta chain sequence and its context. The CDR3 is 14 residues long. Germline CDR1 and CDR2: SGHDT and YYEEEE. In preparing the TRB cDNA libraries, 5' RACE with UMI labels was used. For each CDR3 protein, TCRdb gives one entry from its re-call of the 5' RACE reads, without DNA. In total, the table holds about 7,400 distinct CDR3 sequences. This sample is part of a study of CXCR3-negative and CXCR3-positive naive CD8 T cells. The specimen sequenced was naive CXCR3- CD8+ T cells from blood. Subset of the sample: CD45RO-CCR7+CD27+CD95- naive CD8+ T cells lacking CXCR3 (TNR3-). The chain joins TRBV5-6 to TRBJ2-1. This clonotype originated in a human donor in good health. Some clones in this sample may be carry-over from other donors' samples. The CDR3 spells CASSETISYNEQFF.